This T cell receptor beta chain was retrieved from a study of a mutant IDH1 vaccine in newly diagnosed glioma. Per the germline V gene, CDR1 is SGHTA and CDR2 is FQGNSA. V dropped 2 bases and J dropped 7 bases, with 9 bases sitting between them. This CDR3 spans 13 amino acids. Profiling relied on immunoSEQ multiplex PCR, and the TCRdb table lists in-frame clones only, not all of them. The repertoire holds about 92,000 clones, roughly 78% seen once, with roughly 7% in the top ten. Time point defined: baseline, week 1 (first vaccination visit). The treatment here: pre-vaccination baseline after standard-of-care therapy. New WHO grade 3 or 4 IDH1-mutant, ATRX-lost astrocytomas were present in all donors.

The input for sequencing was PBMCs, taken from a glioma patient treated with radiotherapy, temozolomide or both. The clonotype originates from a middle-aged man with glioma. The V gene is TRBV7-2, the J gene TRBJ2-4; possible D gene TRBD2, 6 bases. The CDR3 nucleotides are TGTGCCAGCAGCTTATACGCGGGGAACATTCAGTACTTC. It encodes CASSLYAGNIQYF.